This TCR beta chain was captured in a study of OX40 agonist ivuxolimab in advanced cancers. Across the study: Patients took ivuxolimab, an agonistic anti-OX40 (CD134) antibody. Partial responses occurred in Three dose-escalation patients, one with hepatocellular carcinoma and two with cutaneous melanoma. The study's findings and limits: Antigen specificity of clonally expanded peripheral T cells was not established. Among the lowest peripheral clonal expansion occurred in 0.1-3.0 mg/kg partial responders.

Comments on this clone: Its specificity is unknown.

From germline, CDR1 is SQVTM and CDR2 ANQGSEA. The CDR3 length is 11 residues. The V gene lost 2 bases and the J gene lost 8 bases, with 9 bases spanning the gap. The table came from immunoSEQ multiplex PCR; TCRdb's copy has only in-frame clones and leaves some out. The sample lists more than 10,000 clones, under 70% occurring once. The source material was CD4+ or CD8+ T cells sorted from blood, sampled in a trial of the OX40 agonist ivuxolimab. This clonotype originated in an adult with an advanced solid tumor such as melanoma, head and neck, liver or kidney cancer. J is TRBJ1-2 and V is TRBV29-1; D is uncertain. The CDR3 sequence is CSVEREGGYTF. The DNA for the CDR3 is TGCAGCGTTGAAAGGGAGGGCGGCTACACCTTC.